Following are 10 T cell receptor beta chains from one sample sequenced in a study of T cell repertoires in cytomegalovirus infection. TCRdb reprocessed the reads via MiXCR and lists one record per CDR3 protein. The repertoire holds around 430,000 distinct CDR3 sequences, with under 55% as singletons. Their cognate antigens are unknown. The sample was cultured PBMCs, taken from culture after CMV antigen stimulation. These receptors were obtained from a human donor in good health (CMV status not recorded). Some clones in this sample may be carry-over from other donors' samples.

The chain joins TRBV19 to TRBJ1-2; D is unresolved. The CDR3 has 17 residues. The germline V gene encodes CDR1 LNHDA and CDR2 SQIVND (reference sequence). V shed 1 base and J shed 8 bases, with 23 bases lying between them. CDR3 residues: CASSIAPMAAWSSGYTF. CDR3 sequence (DNA): TGTGCCAGTAGTATAGCCCCCATGGCAGCCTGGAGCAGCGGCTACACCTTC. The entire variable domain, with the rest obtained from reference TRBV19 and TRBJ1-2, is as follows: DGGITQSPKYLFRKEGQNVTLSCEQNLNHDAMYWYRQDPGQGLRLIYYSQIVNDFQKGDIAEGYSVSREKKESFPLTVTSAQKNPTAFYLCASSIAPMAAWSSGYTFGSGTRLTVV.

V usage is TRBV7-6 and J usage is TRBJ2-1; D is unresolved. The CDR3 spans 12 residues. Germline values: CDR1 SGHVS, CDR2 FNYEAQ. With 1 base removed from V and 9 bases from J, the gap between germline ends came to 7 bases. This CDR3 reads CASSLGLGEQFF. The CDR3 DNA is TGTGCCAGCAGCTTAGGGCTCGGTGAGCAGTTCTTC.

This clonotype was found a few times. The chain employs TRBV6-1 and TRBJ2-6; no definite D call. In germline, CDR1 is MNHNS, CDR2 SASEGT. This CDR3 comprises 14 residues. The V end lost 5 bases, the J end lost 3 bases, and 8 bases lay between the germline ends. CDR3 protein: CASSRILGANVLTF. CDR3 bases: TGTGCCAGCAGTCGTATCCTTGGGGCCAACGTCCTGACTTTC.

This chain uses TRBV2 with TRBJ1-2, with D perhaps matching TRBD1 (5 bases). V was clipped by 6 bases and J by 4 bases, with 12 bases between them. Germline V gene lookup returns CDR1 SNHLY and CDR2 FYNNEI. There are 13 residues in the CDR3. CDR3 sequence (DNA): TGTGCCAGCAGGGGGCTCAAAGTCTATGGCTACACCTTC. Translation gives CASRGLKVYGYTF.

This clonotype was observed a handful of times. This chain links TRBV19 with TRBJ2-1; D might be TRBD1 (5 bases). The CDR3 has 16 residues. Germline CDR1 LNHDA, CDR2 SQIVND (reference sequence). V was cut by 2 bases and J by 4 bases, with 15 bases left in between. The CDR3 is CASSIQGRQLYNEQFF. The DNA for the CDR3 is TGTGCCAGTAGTATACAGGGAAGACAGCTATACAATGAGCAGTTCTTC.

This clonotype occurred a few times. The chain joins TRBV4-1 to TRBJ2-5; the D gene is possibly TRBD1 (6 bases). CDR3 length: 16 amino acids. Between the trimmed V and J ends, which lost 0 bases and 4 bases, there was a span of 15 bases. Germline-derived CDR1 and CDR2 are MGHRA and YSYEKL. The CDR3 loop is CASSQERAGAPETQYF. The CDR3 region has the DNA TGCGCCAGCAGCCAAGAACGGGCAGGGGCACCAGAGACCCAGTACTTC.

This clonotype occurred a few times. The rearrangement uses TRBV7-2 and TRBJ1-3; D is unclear. Germline CDR1 and CDR2: SGHTA and FQGNSA. Deletions cut 4 bases from V and 5 bases from J, with 6 bases between. The CDR3 has 12 amino acids. The CDR3 nucleotides read TGTGCCAGCAGCTACGTAAGAAACACCATATATTTT. Its protein product is CASSYVRNTIYF. Variable domain in full (rest from reference TRBV7-2 and TRBJ1-3): GAGVSQSPSNKVTEKGKDVELRCDPISGHTALYWYRQSLGQGLEFLIYFQGNSAPDKSGLPSDRFSAERTGGSVSTLTIQRTQQEDSAVYLCASSYVRNTIYFGEGSWLTVV.

The chain recombines TRBV12-3 or TRBV12-4 with TRBJ2-5; D possibly corresponds to TRBD2 (5 bases). Trimming removed 5 bases at V and 4 bases at J, with 14 bases between. The CDR3 has 14 amino acids. The DNA of the CDR3 is TGTGCCAGCAGTCCGATGGACTTAGGAGAGACCCAGTACTTC. Translating it yields CASSPMDLGETQYF.

The V gene is TRBV7-9, the J gene TRBJ2-7, with 7 bases fitting TRBD1. This CDR3 has 15 residues. Germline assignment: CDR1 SEHNR and CDR2 FQNEAQ (reference sequence). V dropped 5 bases and J dropped 2; count of bases not matched to a gene: 9. CDR3 in DNA: TGTGCCAGCAGCCGACGGACAGGCCAAACCTACGAGCAGTACTTC. Its protein is CASSRRTGQTYEQYF.

The rearrangement joins TRBV18 to TRBJ2-3; 7 positions match TRBD1. Germline V gives CDR1 KGHSH, CDR2 LQKENI. V lost 3 bases and J lost 2; bases outside the gene matches: 2. This CDR3 spans 14 amino acids. This chain's CDR3 is CASSPGQTTDTQYF. CDR3 nucleotide sequence: TGTGCCAGCTCACCGGGACAGACCACAGATACGCAGTATTTT.